This T cell receptor (beta chain) was obtained from a study of T cell responses to AZD1222 COVID-19 vaccine. The wider study: Pooled in the analysis were second doses at about 4 or about 12 weeks. The study's findings and limits: It should be noted that donors were predominantly white British and more often female, and clonal diversity was possibly underestimated. Increased Spike-specific TCR breadth and depth were observed after two AZD1222 doses. Unmutated variant regions are reportedly targeted by nearly half of spike-specific TCRs.

Only in-frame clones appear in the TCRdb table, and some are missing; sequencing was by immunoSEQ multiplex PCR. Here the sample spans approximately 85,000 clones, 80% to 90% being singletons. The V end lost 4 bases, the J end lost 4 bases, and 16 bases lay between the germline ends. Germline V gene lookup returns CDR1 SQVTM and CDR2 ANQGSEA. The CDR3 is 14 amino acids. This clone was seen more than once but under ten times. What it recognizes is unknown. The source is an adult in good health. The sample in question was peripheral blood, obtained on day 0 of AZD1222 vaccination. This sequence joins TRBV29-1 and TRBJ1-2; D unresolved. The chain's CDR3 is CSVAPPDLSYGYTF. Written as DNA, the CDR3 is TGCAGCGTTGCCCCCCCCGATTTGAGCTATGGCTACACCTTC.